The T cell receptor (beta chain) under discussion was sequenced for a study of cytomegalovirus exposure and HLA in healthy donors. Study-wide findings and caveats: In the analysis, some V segments, TRBV6-2 and TRBV6-3 included, were excluded as indistinguishable. Judged likely to be a sequencing artifact was a cluster of highly shared sequence variants.

Use of 60 Vbeta and 13 Jbeta primers characterized the PCR. Using immunoSEQ multiplex PCR, the repertoire was profiled, and TCRdb retains in-frame clones only, with some absent. Of 99,000 or so clones listed, 75% to 80% are singletons. With V trimmed by 2 bases and J by 6 bases, 4 bases remained unmatched. This CDR3 spans 13 amino acids. Looked up from germline, CDR1 is SGHDT and CDR2 is YYEEEE. With respect to this clone: The target antigen is unknown.

This receptor was taken from a man aged 55 to 70 in good health and CMV-seropositive. What was sequenced was PBMCs. This sequence joins TRBV5-6 and TRBJ2-7; 8 bases map to TRBD2. The chain's CDR3 is CASSFGGAGEQYF. Here the CDR3 DNA reads TGTGCCAGCAGCTTCGGGGGGGCGGGCGAGCAGTACTTC.